The present entry profiles one T cell receptor (beta chain) with its context. Its antigen is still unknown. The source of the sample is a study of shared clonotypes between healthy human individuals. Study summary: The study enrolled two women and a few men aged 18 to 49. Each donor had three CD4 naive, three CD4 memory, two CD8 naive and one CD8 memory plate.

Sequencing used immunoSEQ multiplex PCR; TCRdb keeps in-frame clones, though not all of them. The table has about 1.5 million clones, roughly 98% seen once. Study-level results: Rarefaction curves obtained for sorted subsets showed sequencing incomplete despite large depth.

CDR1 is MDHEN and CDR2 is SYDVKM in the germline V gene. The V gene end was trimmed by 3 bases and the J gene end by 6 bases; junction bases not matched to a gene: 9. The CDR3 is made up of 16 amino acids. The rearrangement uses TRBV28 and TRBJ1-3; TRBD1 aligns across 9 bases. The TCR originated in a man younger than 40 in good health. The sample consisted of naive CD4+ T cells sorted from blood. Subset defined: CD45RA+ positively selected. The CDR3 region has the DNA TGTGCCAGCAGTTTGCTCCCGGGACAGGGATTAAACACCATATATTTT. It yields the protein CASSLLPGQGLNTIYF. Together with reference TRBV28 and TRBJ1-3, the CDR3 gives the full variable domain: DVKVTQSSRYLVKRTGEKVFLECVQDMDHENMFWYRQDPGLGLRLIYFSYDVKMKEKGDIPEGYSVSREKKERFSLILESASTNQTSMYLCASSLLPGQGLNTIYFGEGSWLTVV.